These T cell receptor beta chains were read from a single sample in a study of blood T cell repertoires in COVID-19. Here immunoSEQ multiplex PCR was the method, and the copy in TCRdb shows in-frame clones only, minus some. The data show fewer than 200,000 clones, less than 85% seen once. The sequenced sample was PBMCs or T cells enriched from blood (not recorded which). Source of these receptors: a man aged 50 or older who had recovered from COVID-19. Both conserved end residues are part of each CDR3. The D gene is left open where the match is weak. Rows may omit the clone size; those that give it use once, few, many or a size class.

TRBV18	TRBJ2-5	NA	TRBD1	CASSPRTGGEETQYF	TGTGCCAGCTCACCGCGGACAGGGGGCGAAGAGACCCAGTACTTC
TRBV27	TRBJ1-2	NA	NA	CASSLSGKGYGYTF	TGTGCCAGCAGTTTGTCGGGGAAGGGCTATGGCTACACCTTC
TRBV4-2	TRBJ2-7	once	NA	CASSQGSQNEQYF	TGTGCCAGCAGCCAAGGGTCACAGAACGAGCAGTACTTC
TRBV5-3	TRBJ1-5	NA	TRBD1	CARSPETGGSNQPQHF	TGTGCCAGAAGCCCGGAGACAGGGGGTAGCAATCAGCCCCAGCATTTT
TRBV5-6	TRBJ2-3	once	TRBD2	CASSLARGGAFDTQYF	TGTGCCAGCAGCTTGGCCCGCGGGGGGGCTTTCGATACGCAGTATTTT
TRBV30	TRBJ1-4	NA	NA	CASSRTPINEKLFF	TGTGCCTCGTCGCGCACGCCAATTAATGAAAAACTGTTTTTT
TRBV15	TRBJ2-1	NA	TRBD1	CATSWDRGSYNEQFF	TGTGCCACCAGTTGGGACAGGGGATCCTACAATGAGCAGTTCTTC
TRBV7-2	TRBJ2-7	few	NA	CASSLAMAEQYF	TGTGCCAGCAGCTTAGCGATGGCCGAGCAGTACTTC
TRBV7-9	TRBJ2-3	NA	NA	CASSSDLSGGTDTQYF	TGTGCCAGCAGCTCCGATTTGTCAGGGGGCACAGATACGCAGTATTTT
TRBV19	TRBJ2-3	few	TRBD1	CASSLRQGRNTDTQYF	TGTGCCAGTAGTTTACGACAGGGCCGAAACACAGATACGCAGTATTTT
TRBV4-1	TRBJ2-1	NA	NA	CASSQDPGNEQFF	TGCGCCAGCAGCCAAGATCCGGGGAATGAGCAGTTCTTC
TRBV10-3	TRBJ2-1	NA	NA	CAISAVDEQFF	TGTGCCATCAGTGCGGTCGATGAGCAGTTCTTC
TRBV4-1	TRBJ1-1	NA	NA	CASSQDRGATEAFF	TGCGCCAGCAGCCAAGATCGGGGGGCTACTGAAGCTTTCTTT
TRBV29-1	TRBJ1-1	NA	NA	CSVEDGGEGMNTEAFF	TGCAGCGTTGAAGATGGGGGGGAGGGCATGAACACTGAAGCTTTCTTT
TRBV6-2/TRBV6-3	TRBJ2-2	NA	NA	CASSYGQTGELFF	TGTGCCAGCAGTTACGGGCAGACCGGGGAGCTGTTTTTT
TRBV4-1	TRBJ1-1	NA	NA	CASSLRSGNTEAFF	TGCGCCAGCAGCCTCCGGTCAGGGAACACTGAAGCTTTCTTT
TRBV15	TRBJ1-5	NA	TRBD1	CATSRGQGDNQPQHF	TGTGCCACCAGCAGAGGACAGGGGGACAATCAGCCCCAGCATTTT
TRBV3-1/TRBV3-2	TRBJ2-5	NA	NA	CASSQGRQETQYF	TGTGCCAGCAGCCAAGGTCGCCAAGAGACCCAGTACTTC
TRBV11-2	TRBJ2-1	NA	TRBD2	CASRSGTSKDNEQFF	TGTGCCAGCAGGTCCGGGACTAGCAAGGACAATGAGCAGTTCTTC
TRBV11-2	TRBJ2-5	once	TRBD2	CASSESWGIAGGETQYF	TGTGCCAGCAGCGAGTCCTGGGGAATAGCGGGGGGGGAGACCCAGTACTTC
TRBV21-1	TRBJ2-7	NA	NA	CASSKSPGDRVIWSREQYF	TGTGCCAGCAGCAAAAGTCCGGGGGACAGGGTAATCTGGTCTAGGGAGCAGTACTTC
TRBV18	TRBJ1-2	NA	NA	CASSPDDRSRTF	TGTGCCAGCTCACCAGATGACAGGTCACGCACCTTC
TRBV21-1	TRBJ2-7	NA	NA	CASSNIPGGSFKHEQYF	TGTGCCAGCAGCAATATCCCGGGGGGTTCTTTTAAGCACGAGCAGTACTTC
TRBV10-2	TRBJ2-1	NA	NA	CASSESGTQQFF	TGCGCCAGCAGTGAGTCGGGGACACAGCAGTTCTTC
TRBV7-9	TRBJ2-7	NA	TRBD1	CASSRGQGAYEQYF	TGTGCCAGCAGCCGTGGACAGGGCGCCTACGAGCAGTACTTC
TRBV5-5	TRBJ2-7	NA	TRBD2	CASRGTSGAYEQYF	TGTGCCAGCAGGGGGACTAGCGGGGCTTACGAGCAGTACTTC
TRBV13	TRBJ2-7	NA	NA	CASSFRTGKQYF	TGTGCCAGCAGCTTTCGGACCGGGAAGCAGTACTTC
TRBV7-9	TRBJ1-1	NA	NA	CASSLEGMNTEAFF	TGTGCCAGCAGCTTAGAGGGGATGAACACTGAAGCTTTCTTT
TRBV2	TRBJ1-2	NA	NA	CASSEVGYGYTF	TGTGCCAGCAGTGAGGTCGGCTATGGCTACACCTTC
TRBV27	TRBJ1-2	NA	TRBD1	CASTSTGTGHGGYTF	TGTGCCAGCACCTCCACCGGGACAGGTCACGGTGGCTACACCTTC
TRBV10-3	TRBJ2-1	NA	TRBD1	CAISEGTGKFF	TGTGCCATCAGTGAAGGGACAGGGAAGTTCTTC
TRBV9	TRBJ2-6	few	TRBD1	CASSPTTGSGANVLTF	TGTGCCAGCAGCCCTACGACAGGGTCTGGGGCCAACGTCCTGACTTTC
TRBV3-1/TRBV3-2	TRBJ1-1	NA	NA	CASSRFRGNTEAFF	TGTGCCAGCAGCCGCTTCAGGGGGAACACTGAAGCTTTCTTT
TRBV7-3	TRBJ1-6	once	TRBD1	CASSFIDRVSSPLHF	TGTGCCAGCAGCTTTATCGACAGGGTGAGTTCACCCCTCCACTTT
TRBV10-2	TRBJ2-3	NA	TRBD2	CASSVLAGTDTQYF	TGCGCCAGCAGTGTACTAGCGGGGACAGATACGCAGTATTTT
TRBV18	TRBJ2-3	NA	TRBD2	CASSPTGTSGGADTQYF	TGTGCCAGCTCACCCACCGGGACTAGCGGGGGGGCAGATACGCAGTATTTT
TRBV19	TRBJ1-2	NA	NA	CASSIGQTNFYGYTF	TGTGCCAGTAGTATCGGGCAGACTAATTTCTATGGCTACACCTTC
TRBV4-2	TRBJ1-2	NA	TRBD1	CASSQDLGTGRINYGYTF	TGTGCCAGCAGCCAAGATCTGGGGACAGGGAGGATTAACTATGGCTACACCTTC
TRBV27	TRBJ2-7	NA	TRBD1	CASSLETGGPYEQYF	TGTGCCAGCAGTCTGGAGACAGGGGGCCCCTACGAGCAGTACTTC
TRBV5-1	TRBJ1-1	once	NA	CASSSGQMNTEAFF	TGCGCCAGCAGCTCTGGGCAAATGAACACTGAAGCTTTCTTT
TRBV12-3/TRBV12-4	TRBJ1-2	NA	NA	CASSLQANYGYTF	TGTGCCAGCAGTTTACAGGCGAACTATGGCTACACCTTC
TRBV4-1	TRBJ2-2	NA	TRBD2	CASSQVAGNTGELFF	TGCGCCAGCAGCCAGGTAGCGGGGAACACCGGGGAGCTGTTTTTT
TRBV5-1	TRBJ1-2	NA	TRBD1	CASSLRQGADYGYTF	TGCGCCAGCAGCCTAAGACAGGGGGCTGACTATGGCTACACCTTC
TRBV18	TRBJ1-1	few	NA	CASSPRDPRGNTEAFF	TGTGCCAGCTCACCCCGGGACCCCAGGGGAAACACTGAAGCTTTCTTT
TRBV5-1	TRBJ1-1	once	NA	CASSDNRNTEAFF	TGCGCCAGCAGCGATAACAGGAACACTGAAGCTTTCTTT
TRBV5-1	TRBJ1-3	NA	TRBD1	CASSLQGTGGNTIYF	TGCGCCAGCAGCCTACAGGGGACGGGTGGAAACACCATATATTTT
TRBV6-5	TRBJ2-5	NA	NA	CASGDGRGGETQYF	TGTGCCAGCGGAGACGGCAGGGGTGGGGAGACCCAGTACTTC